This T cell receptor (beta chain) was recorded in a study of blood T cells in healthy people across ages. Primed by a sample-barcoded 5' primer and a J-beta primer mix, a second PCR proceeded for 7 to 11 cycles. TCRdb itself ran the 5' RACE reads through MiXCR, one entry per CDR3 protein. The sample includes some 1,500,000 distinct CDR3 sequences, approximately 42% seen only once; the top ten take 4%. Sequencing was done on a sample of blood. This clonotype was obtained from a woman aged 18 to 35 in good health.

Here the CDR3 reads CASSVADRGGETQYF. The CDR3 bases are TGTGCCAGCAGCGTGGCTGACAGGGGAGGGGAGACCCAGTACTTC. The chain links TRBV9 to TRBJ2-5; tentatively, D is TRBD1 (8 bases). This CDR3 has 15 residues. The V gene lost 2 bases and the J gene lost 5 bases, with 16 bases spanning the gap. CDR1 is SGDLS, CDR2 YYNGEE, per germline.